Here is one TCR beta chain with its context. This record comes from a study of blood T cell repertoires in COVID-19. At the level of the study: In each case, the material was cDNA or gDNA derived from T cells, B-cell-depleted T cells, or PBMCs.

In the original processing: Reference gene primer amplification yielded estimated nucleated cell counts. Here immunoSEQ multiplex PCR was the method, and the copy in TCRdb shows in-frame clones only, minus some. For V, J and clone size, that table is used; D and trimming come from the DNA. The sample has about 130,000 clones; approximately 80% are singletons. Germline V CDR1 and CDR2: LNHDA, SQIVND (reference sequence). The CDR3 spans 14 residues. V shed 6 bases and J shed 4 bases, with 12 bases lying between them. The receptor comes from a middle-aged man with active or convalescent COVID-19. The gene calls are TRBV19 and TRBJ2-2; a possible D gene is TRBD1 (6 bases). The sequencing sample was made of peripheral blood. The CDR3 DNA is TGTGCCAGTAGGAGGGCAGGGGCCACCGGGGAGCTGTTTTTT. It codes for CASRRAGATGELFF.